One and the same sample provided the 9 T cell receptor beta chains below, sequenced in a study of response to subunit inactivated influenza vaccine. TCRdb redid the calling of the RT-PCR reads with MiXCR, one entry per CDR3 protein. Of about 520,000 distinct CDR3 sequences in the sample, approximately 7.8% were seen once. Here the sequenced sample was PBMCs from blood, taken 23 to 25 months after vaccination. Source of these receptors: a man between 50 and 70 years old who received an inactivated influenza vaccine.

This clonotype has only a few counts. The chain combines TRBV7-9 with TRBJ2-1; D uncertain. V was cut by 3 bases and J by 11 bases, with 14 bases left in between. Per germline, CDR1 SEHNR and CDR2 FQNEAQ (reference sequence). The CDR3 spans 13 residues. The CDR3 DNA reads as TGTGCCAGCAGCTTGGGCGGATCCGAGAAGCAGTTCTTC. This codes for CASSLGGSEKQFF. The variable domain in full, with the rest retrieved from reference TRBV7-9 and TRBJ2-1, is DTGVSQNPRHKITKRGQNVTFRCDPISEHNRLYWYRQTLGQGPEFLTYFQNEAQLEKSRLLSDRFSAERPKGSFSTLEIQRTEQGDSAMYLCASSLGGSEKQFFGPGTRLTVL.

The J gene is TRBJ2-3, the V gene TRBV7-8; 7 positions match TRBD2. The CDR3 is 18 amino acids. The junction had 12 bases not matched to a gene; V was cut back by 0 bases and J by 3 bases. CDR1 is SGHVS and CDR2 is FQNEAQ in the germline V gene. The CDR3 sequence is CASSLAGGRGSETDTQYF. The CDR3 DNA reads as TGTGCCAGCAGCTTAGCGGGTGGACGCGGGAGTGAGACAGATACGCAGTATTTT.

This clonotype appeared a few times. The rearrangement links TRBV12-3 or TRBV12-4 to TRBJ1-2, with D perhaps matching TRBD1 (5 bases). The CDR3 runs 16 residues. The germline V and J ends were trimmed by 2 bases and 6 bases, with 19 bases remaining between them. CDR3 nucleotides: TGTGCCAGCAGTTTAAGCGGGGCATTTGTAAAAAATGGCTACACCTTC. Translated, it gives CASSLSGAFVKNGYTF.

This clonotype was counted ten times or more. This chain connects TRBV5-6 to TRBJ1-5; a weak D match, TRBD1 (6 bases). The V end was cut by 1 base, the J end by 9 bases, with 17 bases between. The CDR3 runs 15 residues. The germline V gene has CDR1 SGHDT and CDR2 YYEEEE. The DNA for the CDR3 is TGTGCCAGCAGCTTGTCGGGACATAGCACCGGGCCCCAGCATTTT. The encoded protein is CASSLSGHSTGPQHF.

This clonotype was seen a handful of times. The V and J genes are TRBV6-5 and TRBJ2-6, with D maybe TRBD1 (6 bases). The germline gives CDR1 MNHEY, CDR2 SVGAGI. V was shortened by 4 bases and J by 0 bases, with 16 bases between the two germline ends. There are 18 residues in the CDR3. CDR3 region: CASSSLLQGISGANVLTF. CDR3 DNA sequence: TGTGCCAGCAGTTCCCTCCTACAGGGAATCTCTGGGGCCAACGTCCTGACTTTC.

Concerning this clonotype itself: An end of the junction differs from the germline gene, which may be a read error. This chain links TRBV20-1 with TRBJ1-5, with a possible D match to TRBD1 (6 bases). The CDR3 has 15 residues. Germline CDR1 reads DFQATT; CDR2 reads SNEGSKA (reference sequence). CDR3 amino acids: CRARGARGSVEPQHF. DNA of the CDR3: TGCAGGGCTAGAGGAGCAAGGGGGTCGGTAGAGCCCCAGCATTTT.

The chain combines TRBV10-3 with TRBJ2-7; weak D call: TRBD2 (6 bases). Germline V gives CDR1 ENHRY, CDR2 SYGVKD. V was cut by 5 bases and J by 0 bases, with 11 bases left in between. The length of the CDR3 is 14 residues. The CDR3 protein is CAISPAGSSYEQYF. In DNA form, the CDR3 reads TGTGCCATCAGTCCGGCGGGGAGCTCCTACGAGCAGTACTTC.

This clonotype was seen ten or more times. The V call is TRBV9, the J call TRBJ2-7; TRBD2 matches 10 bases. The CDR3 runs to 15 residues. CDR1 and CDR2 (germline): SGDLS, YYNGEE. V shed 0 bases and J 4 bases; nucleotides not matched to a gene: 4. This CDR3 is CASSVGSGGLYEQYF. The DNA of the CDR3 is TGTGCCAGCAGCGTAGGTAGCGGGGGGCTTTACGAGCAGTACTTC.

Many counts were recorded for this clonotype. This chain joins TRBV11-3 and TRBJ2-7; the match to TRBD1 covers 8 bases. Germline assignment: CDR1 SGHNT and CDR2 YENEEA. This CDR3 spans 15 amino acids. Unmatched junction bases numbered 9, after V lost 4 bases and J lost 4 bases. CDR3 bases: TGTGCCAGCAGCTCAGGACCCCAGGGGGCTTACGAGCAGTACTTC. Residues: CASSSGPQGAYEQYF.